The clone carrying this T cell receptor beta chain has at least ten counts. These data come from a study of spatial heterogeneity in lung cancer. TCRdb re-analysed the 5' RACE reads in MiXCR, keeping a single row per CDR3 protein. The sample records around 110,000 distinct CDR3 sequences, more than 9% being singletons. V was pared by 6 bases and J by 3 bases, with 8 bases between. The germline gives CDR1 DFQATT, CDR2 SNEGSKA (reference sequence). The CDR3 extends over 11 amino acids. The time point here: blood at routine non-recurrence follow-up after resection. Unsorted whole RNA from tumor, nontumor lung or frozen PBMC underwent sequencing.

V is TRBV20-1 and J is TRBJ1-2, with D possibly being TRBD1 (6 bases). This receptor was taken from a male donor with early-stage non-small cell lung cancer. The specimen was PBMCs, collected at follow-up. The CDR3 is CSAPGDYGYTF. The CDR3 DNA reads TGCAGTGCCCCAGGGGACTATGGCTACACCTTC.